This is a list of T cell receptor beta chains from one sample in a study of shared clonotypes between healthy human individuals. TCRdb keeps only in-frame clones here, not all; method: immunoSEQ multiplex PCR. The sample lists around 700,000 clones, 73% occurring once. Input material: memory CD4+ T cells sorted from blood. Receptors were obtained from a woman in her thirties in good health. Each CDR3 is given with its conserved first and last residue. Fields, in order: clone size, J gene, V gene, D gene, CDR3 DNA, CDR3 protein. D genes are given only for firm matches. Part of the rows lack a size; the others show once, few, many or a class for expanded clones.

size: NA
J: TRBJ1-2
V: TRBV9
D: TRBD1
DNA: TGTGCCAGCAGACAGGGGGCTAACTATGGCTACACCTTC
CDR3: CASRQGANYGYTF

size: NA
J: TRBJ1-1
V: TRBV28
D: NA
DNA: TGTGCCAGCAGTTCCCTGTTGCAGGGGAGAGCTTTCTTT
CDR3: CASSSLLQGRAFF

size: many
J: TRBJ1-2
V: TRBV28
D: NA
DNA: TGTGCCAGCAGTTTCCTCACCAGGGAAAGCTACACCTTC
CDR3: CASSFLTRESYTF

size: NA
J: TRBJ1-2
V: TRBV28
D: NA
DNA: TGTGCCAGCAACATGAGGTCCGGCTACACCTTC
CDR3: CASNMRSGYTF

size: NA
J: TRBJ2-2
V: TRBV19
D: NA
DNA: TGTGCCAGTAGTAGCCTCACCGGGGAGCTGTTTTTT
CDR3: CASSSLTGELFF

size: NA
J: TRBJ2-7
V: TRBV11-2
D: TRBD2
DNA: TGTGCCAGCAGCCCAGCGGGAGCCTACGAGCAGTACTTC
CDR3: CASSPAGAYEQYF

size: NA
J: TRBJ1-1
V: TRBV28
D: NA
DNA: TGTGCCAGCAGTTTAGAGGTGGGGGGCCGGACTGAAGCTTTCTTT
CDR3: CASSLEVGGRTEAFF

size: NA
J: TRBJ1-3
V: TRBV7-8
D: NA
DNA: TGTGCCAGCAGCCATTCTGGGACTGGATTCTCTGGAAACACCATATATTTT
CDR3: CASSHSGTGFSGNTIYF

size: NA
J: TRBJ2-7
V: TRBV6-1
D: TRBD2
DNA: TGTGCCAGCAGTGAAAGAAGACTAGCGGGGTCCTACGAGCAGTACTTC
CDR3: CASSERRLAGSYEQYF

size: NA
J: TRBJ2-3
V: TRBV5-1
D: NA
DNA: TGCGCCAGCAGCGACCGGGATACGCAGTATTTT
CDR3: CASSDRDTQYF

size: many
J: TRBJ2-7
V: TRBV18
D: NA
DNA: TGTGCCAGCTCACCACCCGGGGTACGGACAACCTACGAGCAGTACTTC
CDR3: CASSPPGVRTTYEQYF

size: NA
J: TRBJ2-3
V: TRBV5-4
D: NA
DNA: TGTGCCAGCAGCCGTATAGCTGACTACACAGATACGCAGTATTTT
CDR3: CASSRIADYTDTQYF

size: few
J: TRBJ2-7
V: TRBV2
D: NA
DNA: TGTGCCAGCAGAGACAGGTACCTTTCCTACGAGCAGTACTTC
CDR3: CASRDRYLSYEQYF

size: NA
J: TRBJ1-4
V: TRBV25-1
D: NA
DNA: TGTGCCAGCTCTGCGAGGACGTTTAATGAAAAACTGTTTTTT
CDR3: CASSARTFNEKLFF

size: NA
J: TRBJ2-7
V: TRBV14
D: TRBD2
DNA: TGTGCCAGCAGCCAAGTTAAGCCTAGCGGGAGGTACGAGCAGTACTTC
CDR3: CASSQVKPSGRYEQYF

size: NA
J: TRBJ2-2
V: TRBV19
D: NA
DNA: TGTGCCAGTACCCAGGGGGGGTACGGGGAGCTGTTTTTT
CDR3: CASTQGGYGELFF

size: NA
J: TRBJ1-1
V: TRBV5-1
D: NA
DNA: TGCGCCAGCAGCTACAGGGTGAGGAACACTGAAGCTTTCTTT
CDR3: CASSYRVRNTEAFF

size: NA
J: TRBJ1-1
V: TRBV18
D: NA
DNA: TGTGCCAGCTCTAGCAGAGGCGGGAGCACTGAAGCTTTCTTT
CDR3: CASSSRGGSTEAFF

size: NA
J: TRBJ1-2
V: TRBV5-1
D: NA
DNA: TGCGCCAGCAGCTTTCACCCCGGGACGGTAAACTATGGCTACACCTTC
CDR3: CASSFHPGTVNYGYTF

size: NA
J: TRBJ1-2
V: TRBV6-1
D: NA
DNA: TGTGCCAGCAGTGAGGCTAAAGGACGGAGCAACTATGGCTACACCTTC
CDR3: CASSEAKGRSNYGYTF

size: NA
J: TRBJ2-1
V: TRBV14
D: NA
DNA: TGTGCCAGCAGCCAAGAATCGTCGATTAGCGGAAGGTACAATGAGCAGTTCTTC
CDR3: CASSQESSISGRYNEQFF

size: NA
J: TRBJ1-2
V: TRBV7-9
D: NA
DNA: TGTGCCAGCAGCCTGGAAGTAGCAGTCTATGGCTACACCTTC
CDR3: CASSLEVAVYGYTF

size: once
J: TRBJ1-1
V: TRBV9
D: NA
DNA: TGTGCCAGCAGCCCCCGGGTTGGGGGGATCACTGAAGCTTTCTTT
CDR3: CASSPRVGGITEAFF

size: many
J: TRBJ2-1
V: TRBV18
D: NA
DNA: TGTGCCAGCTCACCCCAACTAGGGTCGAATGAGCAGTTCTTC
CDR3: CASSPQLGSNEQFF

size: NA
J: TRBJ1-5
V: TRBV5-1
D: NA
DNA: TGCGCCAGCAGCCGCGAGGGCGCGGGCAATCAGCCCCAGCATTTT
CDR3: CASSREGAGNQPQHF

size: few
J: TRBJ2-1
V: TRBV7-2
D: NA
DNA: TGTGCCAGCAGCAGAAGCGTGCTGGTCTCCTACAATGAGCAGTTCTTC
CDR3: CASSRSVLVSYNEQFF

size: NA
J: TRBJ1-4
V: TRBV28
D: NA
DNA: TGTGCCAGCAGTCCGAACGACAGGTGGCATGAAAAACTGTTTTTT
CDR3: CASSPNDRWHEKLFF

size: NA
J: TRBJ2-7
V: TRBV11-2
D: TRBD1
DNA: TGTGCCAGCAGCTCCCGGGACAGGGGACACGAGCAGTACTTC
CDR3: CASSSRDRGHEQYF

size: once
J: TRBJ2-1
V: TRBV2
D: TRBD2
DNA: TGTGCCAGCAGTGAAGCGCACACTAGCGGGAGCCACGTCTTC
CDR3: CASSEAHTSGSHVF